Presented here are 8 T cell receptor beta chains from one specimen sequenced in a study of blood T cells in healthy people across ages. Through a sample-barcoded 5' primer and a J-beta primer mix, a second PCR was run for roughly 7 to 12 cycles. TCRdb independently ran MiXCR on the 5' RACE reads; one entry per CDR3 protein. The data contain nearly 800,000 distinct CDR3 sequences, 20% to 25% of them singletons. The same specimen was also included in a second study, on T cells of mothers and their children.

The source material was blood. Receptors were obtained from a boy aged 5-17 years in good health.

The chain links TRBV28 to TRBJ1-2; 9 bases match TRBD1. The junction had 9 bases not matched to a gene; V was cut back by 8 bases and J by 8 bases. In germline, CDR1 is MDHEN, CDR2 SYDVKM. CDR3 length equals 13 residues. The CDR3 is CASQGQGVEGYTF. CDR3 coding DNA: TGTGCCAGCCAGGGACAGGGAGTAGAGGGCTACACCTTC.

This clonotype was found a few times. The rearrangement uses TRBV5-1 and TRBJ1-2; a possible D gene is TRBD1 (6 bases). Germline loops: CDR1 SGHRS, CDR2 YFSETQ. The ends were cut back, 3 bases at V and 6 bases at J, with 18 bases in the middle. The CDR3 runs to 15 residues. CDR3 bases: TGCGCCAGCAGCTACCATCTAGGGGGGCTCAATGGCTACACCTTC. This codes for CASSYHLGGLNGYTF. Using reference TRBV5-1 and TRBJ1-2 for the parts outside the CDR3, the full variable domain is KAGVTQTPRYLIKTRGQQVTLSCSPISGHRSVSWYQQTPGQGLQFLFEYFSETQRNKGNFPGRFSGRQFSNSRSEMNVSTLELGDSALYLCASSYHLGGLNGYTFGSGTRLTVV.

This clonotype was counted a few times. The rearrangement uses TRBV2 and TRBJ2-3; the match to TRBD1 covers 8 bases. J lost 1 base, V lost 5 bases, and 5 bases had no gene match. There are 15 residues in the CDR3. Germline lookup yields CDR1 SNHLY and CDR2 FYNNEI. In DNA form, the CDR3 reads TGTGCCAGCAGTTTTGACAGGGGCGGCACAGATACGCAGTATTTT. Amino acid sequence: CASSFDRGGTDTQYF.

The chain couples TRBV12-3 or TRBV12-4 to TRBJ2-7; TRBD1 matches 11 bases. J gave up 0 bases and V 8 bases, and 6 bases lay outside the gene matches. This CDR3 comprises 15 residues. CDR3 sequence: CASGTGGRNSYEQYF. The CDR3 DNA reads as TGTGCCAGCGGGACAGGGGGACGGAACTCCTACGAGCAGTACTTC.

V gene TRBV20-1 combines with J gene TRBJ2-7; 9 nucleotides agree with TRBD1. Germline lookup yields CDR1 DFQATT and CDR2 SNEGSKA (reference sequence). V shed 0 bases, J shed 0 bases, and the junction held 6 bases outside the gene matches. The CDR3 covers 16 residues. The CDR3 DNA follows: TGCAGTGCTAGAGATACCGGGACAGGGAGCTCCTACGAGCAGTACTTC. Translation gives CSARDTGTGSSYEQYF.

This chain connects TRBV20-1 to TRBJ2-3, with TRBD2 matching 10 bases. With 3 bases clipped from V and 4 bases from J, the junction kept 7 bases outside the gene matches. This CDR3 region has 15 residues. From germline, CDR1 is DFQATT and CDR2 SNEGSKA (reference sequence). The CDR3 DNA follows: TGCAGTGCTAGCCCTAGACTAGCGGGCCCAGATACGCAGTATTTT. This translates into CSASPRLAGPDTQYF.

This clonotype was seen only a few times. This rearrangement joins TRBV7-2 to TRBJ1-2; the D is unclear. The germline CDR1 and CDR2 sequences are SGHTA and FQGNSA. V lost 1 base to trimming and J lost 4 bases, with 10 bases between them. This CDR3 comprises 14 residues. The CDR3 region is CASSLEIGGYGYTF. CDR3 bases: TGTGCCAGCAGCTTAGAGATCGGCGGCTATGGCTACACCTTC.

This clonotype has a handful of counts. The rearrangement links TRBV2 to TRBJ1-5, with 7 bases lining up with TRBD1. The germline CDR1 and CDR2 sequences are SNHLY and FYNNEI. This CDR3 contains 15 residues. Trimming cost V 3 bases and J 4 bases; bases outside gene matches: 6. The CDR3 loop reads CASSDGQGVNQPQHF. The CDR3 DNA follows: TGTGCCAGCAGTGATGGTCAGGGGGTAAATCAGCCCCAGCATTTT. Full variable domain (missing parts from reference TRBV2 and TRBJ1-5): EPEVTQTPSHQVTQMGQEVILRCVPISNHLYFYWYRQILGQKVEFLVSFYNNEISEKSEIFDDQFSVERPDGSNFTLKIRSTKLEDSAMYFCASSDGQGVNQPQHFGDGTRLSIL.